The 5 T cell receptor beta chains below come from one sample, sequenced in a study of human T cells and chemical hapten exposure. Indicated time point: patch test 2, 6 weeks after DPC sensitization. Indicated treatment: therapeutic diphenylcyclopropenone sensitization with weekly scalp DPC. TCRdb reprocessed the RACE reads with MiXCR, giving one entry per CDR3 protein. The repertoire holds some 100,000 distinct CDR3 sequences, with 9% to 9.5% as singletons. The sequences come from whole blood, collected in connection with sensitization to the hapten diphenylcyclopropenone (DPC). These receptors were collected from a middle-aged woman with alopecia areata. Some clones in this sample may be carry-over from other donors' samples.

This CDR3 is CASSLGTGGLETQYF. Written as DNA, the CDR3 is TGCGCCAGCAGCCTTGGGACAGGGGGCCTGGAGACCCAGTACTTC. The J gene is TRBJ2-5, the V gene TRBV4-1; TRBD1 agrees at 12 bases. The ends lost 4 bases at V and 5 bases at J; junction bases unmatched: 5. The CDR3 covers 15 residues. Germline V gene lookup returns CDR1 MGHRA and CDR2 YSYEKL.

This clonotype was picked up many times. The V call is TRBV28, the J call TRBJ2-7, with D maybe TRBD1 (8 bases). Trimming cost V 6 bases and J 0 bases, with 12 bases left between them. The CDR3 runs to 14 residues. The germline gives CDR1 MDHEN, CDR2 SYDVKM. CDR3 protein: CASRGGTGSYEQYF. The CDR3 coding sequence is TGTGCCAGCAGGGGGGGGACAGGCTCCTACGAGCAGTACTTC.

This clonotype was seen ten or more times. J is TRBJ2-5 and V is TRBV6-6; TRBD2 aligns across 8 bases. This CDR3 has 14 amino acids. V lost 0 bases to trimming and J lost 5 bases; unmatched junction nucleotides: 2. Per the germline V gene, CDR1 is MNHNY and CDR2 is SVGAGI (reference sequence). This CDR3 is CASSYSRLAETQYF. CDR3 DNA sequence: TGTGCCAGCAGTTACTCGCGACTAGCGGAGACCCAGTACTTC.

This clonotype was observed a few times. V gene TRBV3-1 combines with J gene TRBJ2-7, with 11 bases lining up with TRBD1. The germline V gene encodes CDR1 LGHDT and CDR2 YNNKEL (reference sequence). This CDR3 is 16 amino acids long. With 4 bases clipped from V and 2 bases from J, the junction kept 7 bases outside the gene matches. The DNA for the CDR3 is TGTGCCAGCAGCCCATTTGGGGGACAGGGGGCCTACGAGCAGTACTTC. Protein: CASSPFGGQGAYEQYF.

This clonotype was observed at least ten times. The rearrangement uses TRBV7-8 and TRBJ1-1; no clear D gene. Looked up from germline, CDR1 is SGHVS and CDR2 is FQNEAQ. V lost 2 bases and J lost 4, with 11 bases in between. This CDR3 is built from 14 residues. The CDR3 protein is CASSLRLGSTEAFF. CDR3 DNA sequence: TGTGCCAGCAGCTTACGATTGGGCAGCACTGAAGCTTTCTTT. The full variable domain, completed using reference TRBV7-8 and TRBJ1-1, is GAGVSQSPRYKVAKRGQDVALRCDPISGHVSLFWYQQALGQGPEFLTYFQNEAQLDKSGLPSDRFFAERPEGSVSTLKIQRTQQEDSAVYLCASSLRLGSTEAFFGQGTRLTVV.